This T cell receptor (beta chain) comes out of a study of tumor and adjacent non-tumor tissue in lung cancer. Across the whole study: Stage I to III disease affected roughly ten men and roughly 5 women aged roughly 31 to 76. Each sample yielded 4 million to 5 million productive TCRbeta reads on average.

No cell sorting was done before RNA was extracted from the tissue. Chemotherapy-naive patients with new lung cancer underwent thoracic surgery in China, August–late 2014. Germline-derived CDR1 and CDR2 are ENHRY and SYGVKD. This CDR3 spans 14 amino acids. Of note for this clonotype: Its target is unknown. The junction does not match germline at one end; this may be a read error.

Study-wide points: In normal lung, the top 100 clones were significantly more dominant than in tumor.

The library came from three nested PCR rounds adapted from ARM-PCR protocols. MiXCR was run by TCRdb on the multiplex PCR reads, yielding one entry per CDR3 protein. The sample holds around 99,000 distinct CDR3 sequences, roughly 75% seen once. Sequenced material: lung tumor tissue. This clonotype originated in a woman aged 55-75 years with non-small cell lung cancer. This sequence joins TRBV10-3 and TRBJ2-7, with D perhaps TRBD1 or TRBD2 (5 bases each). CDR3 nucleotide sequence: TGTTCCATCAGTGAGCGAGGCCGGGACGACGAGCAATACTTC. Encoded protein: CSISERGRDDEQYF.